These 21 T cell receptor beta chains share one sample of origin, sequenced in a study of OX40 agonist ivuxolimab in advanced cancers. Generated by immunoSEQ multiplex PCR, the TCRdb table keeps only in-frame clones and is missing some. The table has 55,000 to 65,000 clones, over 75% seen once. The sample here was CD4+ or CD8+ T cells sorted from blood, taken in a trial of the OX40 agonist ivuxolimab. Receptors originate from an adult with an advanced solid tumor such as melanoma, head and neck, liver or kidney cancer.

CDR3 nucleotides: TGTGCCTTCGGGTCCCCAGGAGCTAACAACGAGCAGTACTTC. Its translation: CAFGSPGANNEQYF. V usage is TRBV4-2 and J usage is TRBJ2-7; the D is unclear. Trimming left V 11 bases short and J 5 bases short, with 22 bases between. This CDR3 has 14 residues. Germline lookup yields CDR1 LGHNA and CDR2 YNFKEQ.

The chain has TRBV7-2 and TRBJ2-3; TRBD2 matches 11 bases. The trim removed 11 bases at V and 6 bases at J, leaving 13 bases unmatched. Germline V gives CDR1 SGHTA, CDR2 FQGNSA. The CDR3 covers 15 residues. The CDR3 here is CAFGIAGGPRDTQYF. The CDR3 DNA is TGTGCCTTTGGGATAGCGGGAGGGCCGAGGGATACGCAGTATTTT. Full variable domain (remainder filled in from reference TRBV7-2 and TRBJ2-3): GAGVSQSPSNKVTEKGKDVELRCDPISGHTALYWYRQSLGQGLEFLIYFQGNSAPDKSGLPSDRFSAERTGGSVSTLTIQRTQQEDSAVYLCAFGIAGGPRDTQYFGPGTRLTVL.

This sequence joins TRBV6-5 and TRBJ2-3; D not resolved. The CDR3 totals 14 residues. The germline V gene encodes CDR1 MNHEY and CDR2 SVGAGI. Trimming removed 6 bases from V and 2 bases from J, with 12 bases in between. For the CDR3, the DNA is TGTGCCAGCAGCTTTGCACCGGACACAGATACGCAGTATTTT. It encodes CASSFAPDTDTQYF.

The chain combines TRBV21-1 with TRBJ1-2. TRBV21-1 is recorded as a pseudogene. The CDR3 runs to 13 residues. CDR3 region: CASSKVGSYGYTF. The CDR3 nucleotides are TGTGCCAGCAGCAAAGTCGGTTCCTATGGCTACACCTTC.

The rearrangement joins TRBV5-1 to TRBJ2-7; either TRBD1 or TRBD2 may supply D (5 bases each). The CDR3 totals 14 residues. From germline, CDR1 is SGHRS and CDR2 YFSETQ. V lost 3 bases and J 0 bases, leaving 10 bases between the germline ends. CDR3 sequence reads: CASSSGPTSYEQYF. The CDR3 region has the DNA TGCGCCAGCAGCTCGGGACCGACCTCCTACGAGCAGTACTTC.

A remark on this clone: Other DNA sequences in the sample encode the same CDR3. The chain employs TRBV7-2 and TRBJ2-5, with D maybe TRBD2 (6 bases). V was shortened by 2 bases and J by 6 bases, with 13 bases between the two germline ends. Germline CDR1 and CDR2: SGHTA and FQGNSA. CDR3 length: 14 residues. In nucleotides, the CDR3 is TGTGCCAGCAGCTTAATGGAGGGCGTCAAGACCCAGTACTTC. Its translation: CASSLMEGVKTQYF.

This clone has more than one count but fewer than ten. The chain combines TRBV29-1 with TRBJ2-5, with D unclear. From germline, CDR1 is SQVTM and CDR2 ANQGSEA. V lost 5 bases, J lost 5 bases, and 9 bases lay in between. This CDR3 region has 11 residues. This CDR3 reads CSVRFLETQYF. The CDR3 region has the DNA TGCAGCGTTCGGTTTTTGGAGACCCAGTACTTC.

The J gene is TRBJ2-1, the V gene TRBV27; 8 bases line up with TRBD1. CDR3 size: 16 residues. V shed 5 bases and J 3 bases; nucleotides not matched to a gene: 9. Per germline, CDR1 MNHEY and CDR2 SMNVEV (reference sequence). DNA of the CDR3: TGTGCCAGCAGTAGGACCTCAGGGGGCGACTACAATGAGCAGTTCTTC. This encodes CASSRTSGGDYNEQFF.

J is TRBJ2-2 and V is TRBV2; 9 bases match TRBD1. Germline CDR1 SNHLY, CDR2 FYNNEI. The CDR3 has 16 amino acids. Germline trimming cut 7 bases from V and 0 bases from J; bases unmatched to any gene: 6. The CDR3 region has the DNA TGTGCCAGCACCCGGGACAGGGTTGCGAACACCGGGGAGCTGTTTTTT. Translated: CASTRDRVANTGELFF. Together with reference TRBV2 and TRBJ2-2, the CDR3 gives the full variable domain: EPEVTQTPSHQVTQMGQEVILRCVPISNHLYFYWYRQILGQKVEFLVSFYNNEISEKSEIFDDQFSVERPDGSNFTLKIRSTKLEDSAMYFCASTRDRVANTGELFFGEGSRLTVL.

The CDR3 nucleotides read TGTGCCAGCAGTGGTTTCCGGACTGAAGCTTTCTTT. This translates into CASSGFRTEAFF. V usage is TRBV6-1 and J usage is TRBJ1-1; no reliable D call. Germline V gene data show CDR1 as MNHNS and CDR2 as SASEGT. There are 12 residues in the CDR3. V was clipped by 4 bases and J by 5 bases, with 8 bases between them.

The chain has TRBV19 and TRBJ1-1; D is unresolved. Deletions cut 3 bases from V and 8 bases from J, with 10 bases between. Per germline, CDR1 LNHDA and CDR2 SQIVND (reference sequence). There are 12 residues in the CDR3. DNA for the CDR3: TGTGCCAGTAGTATCCCCACCTTCGAAGCTTTCTTT. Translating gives CASSIPTFEAFF.

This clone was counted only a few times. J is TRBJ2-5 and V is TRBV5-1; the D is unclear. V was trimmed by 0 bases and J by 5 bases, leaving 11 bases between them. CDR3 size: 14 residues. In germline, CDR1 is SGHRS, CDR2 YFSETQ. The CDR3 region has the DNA TGCGCCAGCAGCTTGGCGTGGGGAAGGGAGACCCAGTACTTC. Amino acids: CASSLAWGRETQYF.

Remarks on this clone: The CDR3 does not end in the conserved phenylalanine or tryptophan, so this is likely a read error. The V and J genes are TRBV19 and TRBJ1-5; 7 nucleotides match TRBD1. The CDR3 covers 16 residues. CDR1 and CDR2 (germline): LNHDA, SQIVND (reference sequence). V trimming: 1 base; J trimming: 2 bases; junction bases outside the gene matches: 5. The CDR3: CASSIVGRGGNQPQHL. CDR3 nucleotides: TGTGCCAGTAGTATAGTCGGCAGGGGGGGCAATCAGCCCCAGCATCTT.

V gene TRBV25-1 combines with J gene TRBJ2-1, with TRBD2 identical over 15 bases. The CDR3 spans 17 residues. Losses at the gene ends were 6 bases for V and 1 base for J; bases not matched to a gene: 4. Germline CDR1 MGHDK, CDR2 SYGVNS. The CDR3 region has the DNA TGTGCCAGCAGAGGACTAGCGGGAGGGCCGTCCTACAATGAGCAGTTCTTC. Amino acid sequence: CASRGLAGGPSYNEQFF.

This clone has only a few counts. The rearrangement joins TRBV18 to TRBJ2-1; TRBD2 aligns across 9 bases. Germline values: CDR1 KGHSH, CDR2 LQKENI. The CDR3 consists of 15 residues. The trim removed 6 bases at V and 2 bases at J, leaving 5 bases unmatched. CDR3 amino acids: CASSPQRGAYNEQFF. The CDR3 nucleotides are TGTGCCAGCTCCCCGCAGCGGGGGGCCTACAATGAGCAGTTCTTC. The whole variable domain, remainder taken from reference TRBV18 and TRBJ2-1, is NAGVMQNPRHLVRRRGQEARLRCSPMKGHSHVYWYRQLPEEGLKFMVYLQKENIIDESGMPKERFSAEFPKEGPSILRIQQVVRGDSAAYFCASSPQRGAYNEQFFGPGTRLTVL.

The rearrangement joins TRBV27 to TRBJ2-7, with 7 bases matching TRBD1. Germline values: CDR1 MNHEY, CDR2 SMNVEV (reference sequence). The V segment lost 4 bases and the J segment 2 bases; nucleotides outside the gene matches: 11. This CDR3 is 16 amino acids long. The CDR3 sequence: CASSSQDRVRPYEQYF. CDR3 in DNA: TGTGCCAGCAGTTCCCAAGACAGGGTTCGACCCTACGAGCAGTACTTC.

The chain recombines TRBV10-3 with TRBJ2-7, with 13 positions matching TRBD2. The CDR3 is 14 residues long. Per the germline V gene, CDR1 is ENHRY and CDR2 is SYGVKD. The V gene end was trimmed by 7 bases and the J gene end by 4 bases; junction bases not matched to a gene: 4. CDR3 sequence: CAITPGLAGYEQYF. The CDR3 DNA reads TGTGCCATCACCCCGGGACTAGCGGGATACGAGCAGTACTTC.

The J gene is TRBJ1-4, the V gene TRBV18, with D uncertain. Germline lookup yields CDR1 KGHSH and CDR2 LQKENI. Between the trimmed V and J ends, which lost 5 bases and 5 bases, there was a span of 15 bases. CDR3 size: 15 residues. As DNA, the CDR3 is TGTGCCAGCTCATCCCTCCCCTTATCGAATGAAAAACTGTTTTTT. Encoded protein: CASSSLPLSNEKLFF.

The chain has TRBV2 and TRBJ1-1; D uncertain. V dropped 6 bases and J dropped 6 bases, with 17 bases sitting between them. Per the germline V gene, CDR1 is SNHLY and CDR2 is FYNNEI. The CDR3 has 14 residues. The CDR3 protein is CASSLLRTGAEAFF. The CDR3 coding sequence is TGTGCCAGCAGCCTGCTTCGAACTGGGGCTGAAGCTTTCTTT.

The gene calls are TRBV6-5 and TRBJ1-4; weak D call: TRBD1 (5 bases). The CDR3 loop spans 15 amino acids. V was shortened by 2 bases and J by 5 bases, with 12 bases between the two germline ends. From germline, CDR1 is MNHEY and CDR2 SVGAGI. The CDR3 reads CASSYSGWDNEKLFF. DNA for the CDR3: TGTGCCAGCAGTTACAGCGGGTGGGACAATGAAAAACTGTTTTTT.

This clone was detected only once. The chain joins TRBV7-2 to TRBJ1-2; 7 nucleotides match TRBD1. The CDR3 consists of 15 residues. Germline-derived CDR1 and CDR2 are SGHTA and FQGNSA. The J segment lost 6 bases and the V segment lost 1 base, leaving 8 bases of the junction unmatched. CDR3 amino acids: CASSLVARGTDGYTF. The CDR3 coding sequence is TGTGCCAGCAGCTTAGTTGCCAGGGGGACGGATGGCTACACCTTC.